This T cell receptor beta chain was observed in a study of CD8+CD57+ T cells in acquired aplastic anemia. Study conclusions and caveats: Significance was not reached for CD8+ Simpson's diversity between patients and controls. The number of CD8+ CDR3 sequences shared by patients and controls was about 27.

In germline, CDR1 is LGHDT, CDR2 YNNKEL (reference sequence). This CDR3 comprises 12 residues. The ends were cut back, 2 bases at V and 6 bases at J, with 5 bases in the middle. It was genomic DNA that served as the template for profiling TCR beta VDJ and CDR3. TCRdb re-called the reads through MiXCR, storing one row per CDR3 protein. The sample lists about 160,000 distinct CDR3 sequences; roughly 43% were seen once. This clonotype was seen repeatedly, ten times or more. The target antigen is unknown. All patients picked for sequencing had shown, by flow cytometry, an expansion of CD8+CD57+ cells. Specimen: sorted CD4+, CD8+, or CD8+CD57+ T cells (not recorded which) from PBMCs. The J gene is TRBJ2-1, the V gene TRBV3-1; D remains ambiguous. This receptor was identified in a human donor with aplastic anemia. The CDR3 nucleotides read TGTGCCAGCAGCCAAATAGTCAATGAGCAGTTCTTC. Translated, it gives CASSQIVNEQFF.